The 26 T cell receptor beta chains given below trace back to one sample, sequenced in a study of T cells in women clearing cervical HPV infection. The repertoire was sequenced with immunoSEQ multiplex PCR; TCRdb's copy has only in-frame clones and lacks some. This table lists some 33,000 clones. Sequenced: blood buffy coat. The receptor set was obtained from a woman between 18 and 70 years old with a cervical HPV16 infection that either progressed to CIN3+ or cleared (not recorded which).

As to this clone: The read ends 3 residues shy of where the CDR3 ends; the end is completed using the germline J gene. This sequence joins TRBV10-2 and TRBJ1-1; D is uncertain. The CDR3 contains 13 residues. Germline CDR1 and CDR2: WSHSY and SAAADI. The ends were cut back, 6 bases at V and 1 base at J, with 9 bases in the middle. The part of the CDR3 DNA that was read is TGCGCCAGCAGAGGTGTCGAGAACACTGAA. Translated: CASRGVENTE. The CDR3 as a whole reads CASRGVENTEAFF.

Comments on this clone: The observed sequence ends 3 residues before the CDR3 terminus, with the missing tail filled in from the germline J gene. V gene TRBV30 combines with J gene TRBJ2-7; possibly TRBD1 for D (6 bases). The V gene lost 1 base and the J gene lost 3 bases, with 25 bases spanning the gap. The CDR3 is 18 amino acids. CDR1 is GTSNPN and CDR2 is SVGIG in the germline V gene (reference sequence). The DNA read from the CDR3 is TGTGCCTGGAGTGCCGACAGGCCGCCTCTATTAAAGATCTACGAG. This gives the protein CAWSADRPPLLKIYE. The full CDR3 reads CAWSADRPPLLKIYEQYF.

As concerns this clone: The sequence runs out 3 residues before the end of the CDR3; the remainder is reconstructed from the germline J gene. V and J are TRBV2 and TRBJ1-4; perhaps TRBD1 as D (5 bases). Germline assignment: CDR1 SNHLY and CDR2 FYNNEI. The CDR3 is made up of 15 amino acids. V shed 6 bases and J shed 0 bases, with 11 bases lying between them. The sequenced part of the CDR3 DNA is TGTGCCAGCAGACCCTCAGGGTCAACTAATGAAAAA. Translation gives CASRPSGSTNEK. The complete CDR3 protein is CASRPSGSTNEKLFF.

With respect to this clone: Coverage ceases 3 residues before the CDR3 finishes, and the germline J gene fills in the end. The chain has TRBV7-2 and TRBJ1-6; D gene unclear. V gave up 4 bases and J gave up 4 bases, with 11 bases separating them. The CDR3 is 15 residues long. Germline V gene sequence: CDR1 SGHTA, CDR2 FQGNSA. The CDR3 sequence is CASSSRDTYNSPLHF. The CDR3 DNA, read in part, is TGTGCCAGCAGCTCCCGAGACACGTATAATTCACCC. Supplemented by reference TRBV7-2 and TRBJ1-6, the full variable domain reads GAGVSQSPSNKVTEKGKDVELRCDPISGHTALYWYRQSLGQGLEFLIYFQGNSAPDKSGLPSDRFSAERTGGSVSTLTIQRTQQEDSAVYLCASSSRDTYNSPLHFGNGTRLTVT.

Turning to this clone: The read ends 3 residues early relative to the CDR3; the germline J gene fills the gap. The rearrangement joins TRBV29-1 to TRBJ2-1, with 14 bases fitting TRBD2. The CDR3 is 15 amino acids. V lost 7 bases, J lost 6 bases, and 8 bases stayed unmatched. CDR1 is SQVTM, CDR2 ANQGSEA, per germline. The CDR3 loop is CSGGTSGSLGNEQFF. The sequenced part of the CDR3 DNA is TGCAGCGGTGGGACTAGCGGGAGTTTAGGCAATGAG.

As regards this clone: Read sequence stops 3 residues before the CDR3 end, and the germline J gene provides the missing end. The chain links TRBV7-2 to TRBJ1-5, with D perhaps matching TRBD1 (5 bases). V was pared by 0 bases and J by 6 bases, with 15 bases between. This CDR3 contains 16 residues. The germline CDR1 and CDR2 sequences are SGHTA and FQGNSA. The CDR3 is CASSLAGIRVPQPQHF. The covered CDR3 bases are TGTGCCAGCAGCTTAGCGGGGATCAGGGTGCCTCAGCCC. Full variable domain (rest looked up from reference TRBV7-2 and TRBJ1-5): GAGVSQSPSNKVTEKGKDVELRCDPISGHTALYWYRQSLGQGLEFLIYFQGNSAPDKSGLPSDRFSAERTGGSVSTLTIQRTQQEDSAVYLCASSLAGIRVPQPQHFGDGTRLSIL.

On this clone: Coverage ceases 3 residues before the CDR3 finishes, and the germline J gene fills in the end. J is TRBJ2-7 and V is TRBV11-3, with D perhaps matching TRBD1 or TRBD2 (7 bases each). This CDR3 contains 13 residues. V shed 5 bases and J shed 3 bases, with 11 bases lying between them. CDR1 and CDR2 (germline): SGHNT, YENEEA. The CDR3 bases that were read are TGTGCCAGCAGCCAGCGGGACAGCTACGAG. This translates into CASSQRDSYE. In full, the CDR3 reads CASSQRDSYEQYF.

Comment on this clone: The CDR3 extends 3 residues past the end of the read, so its final part is completed from the germline J gene. This rearrangement joins TRBV6-1 to TRBJ1-3; D is ambiguous. This CDR3 has 14 amino acids. CDR1 is MNHNS and CDR2 is SASEGT in the germline V gene. Trimming stripped 1 base from V and 2 bases from J, with 6 bases between. Here the CDR3 reads CASSEGQPGNTIYF. The sequenced CDR3 bases are TGTGCCAGCAGTGAAGGGCAACCTGGAAACACC.

Concerning this clone itself: The CDR3 end is not reached by the read, which stops 3 residues before it; the germline J gene fills it in. This rearrangement joins TRBV11-2 to TRBJ1-2; 9 bases agree with TRBD1. The V gene's germline CDR1 is SGHAT and CDR2 FQNNGV. Unmatched junction bases numbered 8, after V lost 5 bases and J lost 4 bases. The CDR3 loop spans 15 amino acids. CDR3 bases read: TGTGCCAGCAGCCTGGACAGGGGTTCGTCCTATGGC. This encodes CASSLDRGSSYG. The full CDR3 is CASSLDRGSSYGYTF.

Concerning this clone: Read sequence stops 3 residues before the CDR3 end, and the germline J gene provides the missing end. The chain has TRBV19 and TRBJ2-7; 8 positions agree with TRBD2. V trimming: 3 bases; J trimming: 6 bases; junction bases outside the gene matches: 19. This CDR3 has 18 amino acids. In germline, CDR1 is LNHDA, CDR2 SQIVND (reference sequence). CDR3 DNA, as far as it was read: TGTGCCAGTAGTATCCAACCCATTTGGGCGGGAGGTCTGGCCGAG. It specifies CASSIQPIWAGGLAE. The whole CDR3 reads CASSIQPIWAGGLAEQYF. Filled out from reference TRBV19 and TRBJ2-7, the complete variable domain reads DGGITQSPKYLFRKEGQNVTLSCEQNLNHDAMYWYRQDPGQGLRLIYYSQIVNDFQKGDIAEGYSVSREKKESFPLTVTSAQKNPTAFYLCASSIQPIWAGGLAEQYFGPGTRLTVT.

Details on this clone: The CDR3 end is not reached by the read, which stops 3 residues before it; the germline J gene fills it in. The chain combines TRBV5-1 with TRBJ2-7; the D gene is possibly TRBD1 (5 bases). Germline loops: CDR1 SGHRS, CDR2 YFSETQ. The V end was cut by 0 bases, the J end by 0 bases, with 10 bases between. The CDR3 is 15 amino acids. Partial CDR3 DNA: TGCGCCAGCAGCTTGGGGGCCGACAGCTCCTACGAG. It codes for CASSLGADSSYE. The entire CDR3 protein reads CASSLGADSSYEQYF. Complete variable domain (other parts from reference TRBV5-1 and TRBJ2-7): KAGVTQTPRYLIKTRGQQVTLSCSPISGHRSVSWYQQTPGQGLQFLFEYFSETQRNKGNFPGRFSGRQFSNSRSEMNVSTLELGDSALYLCASSLGADSSYEQYFGPGTRLTVT.

On this clone itself: The missing CDR3 end, 3 residues past where the read stops, is filled in from the germline J gene. This chain connects TRBV30 to TRBJ1-4; possible D gene TRBD1, 5 bases. V shed 0 bases and J shed 5 bases, with 10 bases lying between them. Germline lookup yields CDR1 GTSNPN and CDR2 SVGIG (reference sequence). This CDR3 comprises 14 residues. CDR3: CAWSVGGSNEKLFF. CDR3 DNA (partial): TGTGCCTGGAGTGTTGGGGGGTCAAATGAAAAA.

On this clone itself: Read sequence stops 3 residues before the CDR3 end, and the germline J gene provides the missing end. This rearrangement joins TRBV5-1 to TRBJ2-4; D call uncertain. This CDR3 has 13 amino acids. Germline loops: CDR1 SGHRS, CDR2 YFSETQ. The CDR3 spells CASSGDSNYGQYF. The covered CDR3 bases are TGCGCCAGCAGTGGAGATAGTAACTATGGT. Filled out from reference TRBV5-1 and TRBJ2-4, the complete variable domain reads KAGVTQTPRYLIKTRGQQVTLSCSPISGHRSVSWYQQTPGQGLQFLFEYFSETQRNKGNFPGRFSGRQFSNSRSEMNVSTLELGDSALYLCASSGDSNYGQYFGAGTRLSVL.

Details on this clone: The read falls 3 residues short of the CDR3 end, and the missing part is taken from the germline J gene. The chain employs TRBV6-2 or TRBV6-3 and TRBJ2-7; weak D call: TRBD2 (5 bases). The V gene's germline CDR1 is MNHEY and CDR2 SVGEGT. V was clipped by 5 bases and J by 3 bases, with 11 bases between them. CDR3 length equals 13 residues. The CDR3 reads CASSRADGYEQYF. The DNA read from the CDR3 is TGTGCCAGCAGTAGAGCGGACGGCTACGAG.

CDR3 bases read: TGTGCCAGTAAAAAGGGCAGGGAGGTAAACACC. It translates to CASKKGREVNT. The CDR3, in full, reads CASKKGREVNTIYF. The rearrangement uses TRBV19 and TRBJ1-3; maybe TRBD1 (5 bases). Read coverage stops 3 residues before the CDR3 terminus; the germline J gene supplies the remainder. CDR3 size: 14 residues. The germline V and J ends were trimmed by 7 bases and 6 bases, with 16 bases remaining between them. CDR1 and CDR2 from the germline V gene are LNHDA and SQIVND (reference sequence).

Notes on this clone: The read ends 3 residues before the CDR3 terminus; that terminus is restored from the germline J gene. This rearrangement joins TRBV5-4 to TRBJ2-5; 10 positions match TRBD2. Per the germline V gene, CDR1 is SGHNT and CDR2 is YYREEE (reference sequence). This CDR3 is built from 13 residues. The ends lost 4 bases at V and 5 bases at J; junction bases unmatched: 2. The CDR3: CASSLGLAETQYF. The sequenced CDR3 bases are TGTGCCAGCAGCCTGGGACTAGCGGAGACC.

The DNA read from the CDR3 is TGTGCCAGCAGCTTAGGCAGGGGCTACGAG. Its protein is CASSLGRGYE. The CDR3 in its entirety is CASSLGRGYEQYF. The chain has TRBV7-6 and TRBJ2-7; D might be TRBD1 (6 bases). The read terminates 3 residues ahead of where the CDR3 ends, so the germline J gene completes it. The CDR3 spans 13 residues. The germline gives CDR1 SGHVS, CDR2 FNYEAQ. The V end lost 1 base, the J end lost 3 bases, and 7 bases lay between the germline ends.

On this clone: The sequence runs out 3 residues before the end of the CDR3; the remainder is reconstructed from the germline J gene. The chain joins TRBV20-1 to TRBJ2-1, with TRBD1 identical over 8 bases. The V segment lost 3 bases and the J segment 7 bases; nucleotides outside the gene matches: 14. CDR3 length: 16 residues. Germline V gives CDR1 DFQATT, CDR2 SNEGSKA (reference sequence). CDR3 protein: CSASVQGAILRNEQFF. Incomplete CDR3 DNA: TGCAGTGCTAGTGTTCAGGGGGCAATACTAAGGAATGAG.

A note on this clone: The CDR3 extends 3 residues past the end of the read, so its final part is completed from the germline J gene. The chain uses TRBV30 and TRBJ2-5, with 8 bases aligning to TRBD1. This CDR3 has 15 residues. Germline V gives CDR1 GTSNPN, CDR2 SVGIG (reference sequence). V shed 7 bases, J shed 5 bases, and the junction held 15 bases outside the gene matches. The part of the CDR3 DNA that was read is TGTGCCTTAAACTCGGACAGGGACTGGGCGGAGACC. It codes for CALNSDRDWAET. The whole CDR3 region reads CALNSDRDWAETQYF.

With regard to this clone: From the germline J gene comes the end of the CDR3, since the read stops 3 residues before it. V and J are TRBV19 and TRBJ1-2, with TRBD1 identical over 8 bases. The CDR3 has 14 residues. Germline CDR1 and CDR2: LNHDA and SQIVND (reference sequence). This CDR3 is CASSFDRGRNDYTF. Incomplete CDR3 DNA: TGTGCCAGTAGTTTCGACAGGGGTCGGAATGAC.

Concerning this clone itself: The observed sequence ends 3 residues before the CDR3 terminus, with the missing tail filled in from the germline J gene. The chain recombines TRBV5-5 with TRBJ1-2; 7 bases line up with TRBD1. V was clipped by 4 bases and J by 6 bases; unmatched bases: 12. In germline, CDR1 is SGHKS, CDR2 YYEKEE (reference sequence). This CDR3 spans 15 amino acids. Incomplete CDR3 DNA: TGTGCCAGCAGCGACCGGCGTGGGGACAGCGATGGC. It codes for CASSDRRGDSDG. Given in full, the CDR3 is CASSDRRGDSDGYTF.

Comments on this clone: The CDR3 end is not reached by the read, which stops 3 residues before it; the germline J gene fills it in. This chain uses TRBV5-1 with TRBJ2-2, with a tentative D call TRBD1 (7 bases). From germline, CDR1 is SGHRS and CDR2 YFSETQ. The V and J ends lost 4 bases and 3 bases respectively, with 13 bases between them. This CDR3 region has 15 residues. The CDR3 DNA, read in part, is TGCGCCAGCAGCGTCACAGGGGAGGACACCGGGGAG. Its protein product is CASSVTGEDTGE. The whole CDR3 region reads CASSVTGEDTGELFF.

A word on this clone: The read gets to within 3 residues of the CDR3 end, and the germline J gene fills in the rest. V usage is TRBV29-1 and J usage is TRBJ2-1; 7 positions agree with TRBD1. The CDR3 is 15 amino acids. The V gene end was trimmed by 2 bases and the J gene end by 2 bases; junction bases not matched to a gene: 6. CDR1 and CDR2 (germline): SQVTM, ANQGSEA. The CDR3 sequence is CSVEKDRPAYNEQFF. Partial CDR3 DNA: TGCAGCGTTGAAAAGGACAGGCCCGCCTACAATGAG.

In the case of this clone: The sequence runs out 3 residues before the end of the CDR3; the remainder is reconstructed from the germline J gene. The gene calls are TRBV19 and TRBJ1-5; TRBD1 aligns across 7 bases. Looked up from germline, CDR1 is LNHDA and CDR2 is SQIVND (reference sequence). J lost 2 bases, V lost 8 bases, and 12 bases had no gene match. The CDR3 contains 16 residues. The CDR3 protein is CASDPREGARNQPQHF. The sequenced part of the CDR3 DNA is TGTGCCAGTGATCCGCGCGAGGGGGCTCGCAATCAGCCC.

A note on this clone: The read ends 3 residues shy of where the CDR3 ends; the end is completed using the germline J gene. This sequence joins TRBV7-2 and TRBJ2-4; 9 bases are shared with TRBD1. Germline V gene data show CDR1 as SGHTA and CDR2 as FQGNSA. The CDR3 contains 14 residues. CDR3 residues: CASSLGQGNQPQYF. The covered CDR3 bases are TGTGCCAGCAGCTTGGGACAGGGCAATCAGCCT.

The chain's CDR3 is CASSEAGRANEKLFF. The covered CDR3 bases are TGTGCCAGCAGCGAGGCAGGGAGGGCTAATGAAAAA. The chain combines TRBV5-6 with TRBJ1-4; D might be TRBD1 (5 bases). Coverage ceases 3 residues before the CDR3 finishes, and the germline J gene fills in the end. V shed 4 bases and J shed 3 bases, with 13 bases lying between them. The V gene's germline CDR1 is SGHDT and CDR2 YYEEEE. CDR3 length: 15 amino acids.